The 30 T cell receptor beta chains listed next were all sequenced from one sample in a study of T cells after yellow fever vaccination. TCRdb reprocessed the 5' RACE reads via MiXCR and lists one record per CDR3 protein. The sample comprises 340,000 or so distinct CDR3 sequences, around 13% of which are singletons, and roughly 3% rests with the top ten. Sequencing used CD4+ T cells sorted from PBMCs, obtained 15 days after the yellow fever booster vaccination. These receptors were obtained from a man in his late teens or twenties who received the YFV17D yellow fever vaccine.

V gene TRBV5-1 combines with J gene TRBJ2-7; D tentatively reads TRBD1 or TRBD2 (5 bases each). Germline V gene lookup returns CDR1 SGHRS and CDR2 YFSETQ. This CDR3 is built from 14 residues. Trimming removed 4 bases at V and 0 bases at J, with 11 bases between. The CDR3 DNA is TGCGCCAGCAGCGATCCAGGGAGCTCCTACGAGCAGTACTTC. This sequence encodes CASSDPGSSYEQYF.

This rearrangement joins TRBV25-1 to TRBJ2-5; D may be TRBD2 (6 bases). V was pared by 4 bases and J by 7 bases, with 22 bases between. Per germline, CDR1 MGHDK and CDR2 SYGVNS. This CDR3 has 16 residues. CDR3 DNA sequence: TGTGCCAGCAGTGCGACCGGGGAAGGGCTGCGGGGGACCCAGTACTTC. This gives the protein CASSATGEGLRGTQYF.

This clonotype has only a few counts. The gene calls are TRBV7-9 and TRBJ1-2; D is ambiguous. The CDR3 contains 13 residues. Trimming took off 5 bases at V and 8 bases at J, with 15 bases between the two ends. The germline gives CDR1 SEHNR, CDR2 FQNEAQ (reference sequence). DNA for the CDR3: TGTGCCAGCAGCGCCGGAACAGAAGGGGGCTACACCTTC. As protein: CASSAGTEGGYTF.

The chain is built from TRBV7-9 and TRBJ2-6, with D unclear. Deletions cut 6 bases from V and 1 base from J, with 4 bases between. The length of the CDR3 is 13 residues. CDR1 and CDR2 from the germline V gene are SEHNR and FQNEAQ (reference sequence). CDR3 sequence reads: CASRRSGANVLTF. CDR3 in DNA: TGTGCCAGCAGAAGATCTGGGGCCAACGTCCTGACTTTC.

The chain recombines TRBV5-1 with TRBJ2-5, with a weak D call TRBD1 (5 bases). The CDR3 has 14 residues. CDR1 and CDR2 from the germline V gene are SGHRS and YFSETQ. Trimming took off 0 bases at V and 5 bases at J, with 11 bases between the two ends. CDR3: CASSLESRAETQYF. CDR3 nucleotides: TGCGCCAGCAGCTTGGAATCCAGGGCTGAGACCCAGTACTTC.

The chain uses TRBV4-2 and TRBJ2-3, with D possibly TRBD2 on 7 matching bases. The CDR3 contains 14 residues. Trimming pared 6 bases from V and 0 bases from J, leaving 10 bases between. CDR1 LGHNA and CDR2 YNFKEQ come from the germline V gene. The CDR3 coding sequence is TGTGCCAGCAGGGAGGGGGGGAGCACAGATACGCAGTATTTT. This gives the protein CASREGGSTDTQYF.

This clonotype was seen a few times. The chain couples TRBV5-1 to TRBJ2-5; D possibly corresponds to TRBD1 (5 bases). The CDR3 is 13 residues long. Deletions cut 2 bases from V and 5 bases from J, with 10 bases between. Germline loops: CDR1 SGHRS, CDR2 YFSETQ. CDR3 sequence (DNA): TGCGCCAGCAGCTTATCTGGGGCGGAGACCCAGTACTTC. Translating it yields CASSLSGAETQYF.

The chain employs TRBV12-3 or TRBV12-4 and TRBJ2-1; D call uncertain. CDR3 size: 12 residues. Deletions cut 7 bases from V and 10 bases from J, with 14 bases between. CDR3 in amino acids: CASTQGGREQFF. The CDR3 nucleotides read TGTGCCAGCACCCAAGGTGGCAGAGAGCAGTTCTTC.

This clonotype was recorded at least ten times. The chain links TRBV7-3 to TRBJ2-7; possible D gene TRBD1, 5 bases. There are 13 residues in the CDR3. The germline CDR1 and CDR2 sequences are SGHTA and FQGTGA. V was shortened by 2 bases and J by 3 bases, with 8 bases between the two germline ends. In nucleotides, the CDR3 is TGTGCCAGCAGCTTACAGGGCGGCTACGAGCAGTACTTC. Translated: CASSLQGGYEQYF.

This clonotype was counted between two and nine times. The rearrangement joins TRBV14 to TRBJ2-1, with D hard to call. V dropped 1 base and J dropped 9 bases, with 13 bases sitting between them. Per germline, CDR1 SGHDN and CDR2 FVKESK. This CDR3 has 14 amino acids. The CDR3 coding sequence is TGTGCCAGCAGCCAAGTGTCAAGGGATTCTGAGCAGTTCTTC. Translated: CASSQVSRDSEQFF.

This clonotype turned up a few times. The V call is TRBV12-3 or TRBV12-4, the J call TRBJ1-2; 11 positions agree with TRBD1. V gave up 6 bases and J gave up 7 bases; unmatched junction bases: 7. The CDR3 extends over 14 amino acids. The CDR3 nucleotides read TGTGCCAGCAGCAGGACAGGGGGCGTCGGTGGCTACACCTTC. Translation: CASSRTGGVGGYTF.

The chain recombines TRBV6-2 or TRBV6-3 with TRBJ2-1, with D perhaps matching TRBD2 (7 bases). The length of the CDR3 is 13 residues. V shed 11 bases and J shed 10 bases, with 21 bases lying between them. Germline CDR1 is MNHEY and CDR2 is SVGEGT. The CDR3 bases are TGTGCCGCGGGGGAGGGGACAATGTTGGAGCAGTTCTTC. Translated, it gives CAAGEGTMLEQFF.

The sample holds a few counts of this clonotype. The CDR3 sequence is CASRDGRRWNGYTF. CDR3 in DNA: TGTGCCAGCAGGGACGGCCGACGTTGGAATGGCTACACCTTC. The chain is built from TRBV6-2 or TRBV6-3 and TRBJ1-2, with no clear D. The V end was cut by 6 bases, the J end by 6 bases, with 17 bases between. Germline V CDR1 and CDR2: MNHEY, SVGEGT. The CDR3 contains 14 residues.

This clonotype was observed a few times. The J gene is TRBJ2-3, the V gene TRBV4-3, with TRBD2 identical over 9 bases. The CDR3 extends over 15 amino acids. Germline CDR1 LGHNA, CDR2 YSLEER. V shed 2 bases, J shed 2 bases, and the junction held 2 bases outside the gene matches. CDR3 in DNA: TGCGCCAGCAGCCAACTAGCGGGGAACACAGATACGCAGTATTTT. This encodes CASSQLAGNTDTQYF.

This clonotype turned up a few times. This chain connects TRBV27 to TRBJ1-2, with TRBD1 matching over 10 bases. Germline V gives CDR1 MNHEY, CDR2 SMNVEV (reference sequence). V shed 6 bases and J 5 bases; nucleotides not matched to a gene: 9. CDR3 length: 15 residues. CDR3 nucleotide sequence: TGTGCCAGCAGCCAAGGAGGACAGGGGGGTTATGGCTACACCTTC. Encoded protein: CASSQGGQGGYGYTF.

This clonotype was seen only a few times. This chain links TRBV4-3 with TRBJ1-5, with D unclear. This CDR3 spans 15 amino acids. V was cut by 0 bases and J by 2 bases, with 8 bases left in between. Germline V lookup: CDR1 LGHNA, CDR2 YSLEER. The CDR3 region is CASSQEWVGNQPQHF. CDR3 in DNA: TGCGCCAGCAGCCAAGAATGGGTTGGCAATCAGCCCCAGCATTTT.

This clonotype appeared a few times. The chain recombines TRBV12-3 or TRBV12-4 with TRBJ1-1, with D uncertain. The CDR3 is 13 residues long. The V end was cut by 1 base, the J end by 8 bases, with 11 bases between. CDR3 sequence: CASSLGLGLEAFF. The CDR3 DNA reads as TGTGCCAGCAGTTTAGGGCTGGGCCTCGAAGCTTTCTTT.

In this sample, this clonotype turned up a few times. This rearrangement joins TRBV2 to TRBJ2-6; 7 bases line up with TRBD2. V gave up 8 bases and J gave up 0 bases; unmatched junction bases: 1. CDR1 and CDR2 from the germline V gene are SNHLY and FYNNEI. CDR3 size: 14 residues. The chain's CDR3 is CASGRDSGANVLTF. CDR3 bases: TGTGCCAGCGGGAGGGACTCTGGGGCCAACGTCCTGACTTTC. Full variable domain (rest looked up from reference TRBV2 and TRBJ2-6): EPEVTQTPSHQVTQMGQEVILRCVPISNHLYFYWYRQILGQKVEFLVSFYNNEISEKSEIFDDQFSVERPDGSNFTLKIRSTKLEDSAMYFCASGRDSGANVLTFGAGSRLTVL.

This clonotype was seen only a few times. This chain links TRBV10-3 with TRBJ2-6; 7 bases agree with TRBD2. The V gene end was trimmed by 1 base and the J gene end by 0 bases; junction bases not matched to a gene: 3. The CDR3 runs 17 residues. The germline gives CDR1 ENHRY, CDR2 SYGVKD. The CDR3 loop reads CAISEWEGSSGANVLTF. DNA of the CDR3: TGTGCCATCAGTGAGTGGGAGGGAAGCTCTGGGGCCAACGTCCTGACTTTC.

The chain links TRBV10-3 to TRBJ1-1; TRBD1 agrees at 9 bases. J was trimmed by 7 bases and V by 8 bases; bases with no gene match: 5. The CDR3 consists of 12 residues. Germline assignment: CDR1 ENHRY and CDR2 SYGVKD. Here the CDR3 DNA reads TGTGCCATCGGACAGGGGAGGGGTGAAGCTTTCTTT. Its protein product is CAIGQGRGEAFF.

This clonotype has ten or more counts. CDR3 loop: CASSLGLAGNLGTDTQYF. In nucleotides, the CDR3 is TGTGCCAGCAGTCTGGGACTAGCGGGGAACCTTGGGACAGATACGCAGTATTTT. The chain is built from TRBV6-5 and TRBJ2-3, with 13 positions matching TRBD2. CDR3 size: 18 residues. Germline V CDR1 and CDR2: MNHEY, SVGAGI. With 5 bases clipped from V and 3 bases from J, the junction kept 11 bases outside the gene matches.

This clonotype was seen ten or more times. The chain couples TRBV7-9 to TRBJ1-3; D gene ambiguous. The CDR3 sequence is 13 residues long. The ends were cut back, 6 bases at V and 0 bases at J, with 6 bases in the middle. The germline V gene encodes CDR1 SEHNR and CDR2 FQNEAQ (reference sequence). The CDR3 sequence: CASRERSGNTIYF. DNA of the CDR3: TGTGCCAGCAGGGAACGCTCTGGAAACACCATATATTTT. The full variable domain, its missing parts supplied by reference TRBV7-9 and TRBJ1-3, is DTGVSQNPRHKITKRGQNVTFRCDPISEHNRLYWYRQTLGQGPEFLTYFQNEAQLEKSRLLSDRFSAERPKGSFSTLEIQRTEQGDSAMYLCASRERSGNTIYFGEGSWLTVV.

The chain is built from TRBV6-5 and TRBJ2-5; D not certain. Deletions cut 2 bases from V and 5 bases from J, with 9 bases between. Germline V lookup: CDR1 MNHEY, CDR2 SVGAGI. This CDR3 has 13 amino acids. This CDR3 is CASSYIHEETQYF. The CDR3 DNA follows: TGTGCCAGCAGTTACATACATGAGGAGACCCAGTACTTC.

The chain uses TRBV5-4 and TRBJ2-3; 8 nucleotides agree with TRBD2. This CDR3 is built from 17 residues. Trimming cost V 0 bases and J 2 bases; bases outside gene matches: 8. Germline V gene sequence: CDR1 SGHNT, CDR2 YYREEE (reference sequence). The CDR3 reads CASSLDPRRGATDTQYF. The CDR3 DNA is TGTGCCAGCAGCTTGGATCCTAGGCGGGGGGCCACAGATACGCAGTATTTT.

This chain connects TRBV24-1 to TRBJ2-3, with D perhaps TRBD2 (6 bases). V was cut by 3 bases and J by 2 bases, with 11 bases left in between. CDR1 and CDR2 from the germline V gene are KGHDR and SFDVKD. The CDR3 has 15 amino acids. The CDR3 region is CATSDIAEPTDTQYF. For the CDR3, the DNA is TGTGCCACCAGTGATATAGCGGAGCCCACAGATACGCAGTATTTT.

This clonotype was counted a few times. The gene calls are TRBV6-2 or TRBV6-3 and TRBJ2-1, with 7 nucleotides matching TRBD2. CDR3 length: 14 amino acids. The germline V gene has CDR1 MNHEY and CDR2 SVGEGT. V lost 7 bases to trimming and J lost 1 base; unmatched junction nucleotides: 4. The CDR3 protein is CASIQRGSYNEQFF. In DNA, the CDR3 is TGTGCCAGCATTCAGCGGGGATCCTACAATGAGCAGTTCTTC.

V gene TRBV27 combines with J gene TRBJ1-1, with a possible D match to TRBD1 (5 bases). V was cut by 4 bases and J by 10 bases, with 22 bases left in between. Germline assignment: CDR1 MNHEY and CDR2 SMNVEV (reference sequence). The CDR3 length is 15 residues. In nucleotides, the CDR3 is TGTGCCAGCAGTTCAGACAGTTGGGGTCCCCGAAGAGCTTTCTTT. This translates into CASSSDSWGPRRAFF.

The rearrangement links TRBV19 to TRBJ2-3, with TRBD1 as a possible D gene (6 bases). This CDR3 is 13 amino acids long. The germline V gene has CDR1 LNHDA and CDR2 SQIVND (reference sequence). The V end lost 6 bases, the J end lost 6 bases, and 13 bases lay between the germline ends. Written as DNA, the CDR3 is TGTGCCAGTAGCATACAGGGCCGTGATACGCAGTATTTT. It encodes CASSIQGRDTQYF.

V and J are TRBV7-2 and TRBJ2-3; D may be TRBD1 or TRBD2 (5 bases each). The V gene lost 5 bases and the J gene lost 4 bases, with 13 bases spanning the gap. The CDR3 runs to 14 residues. Germline V lookup: CDR1 SGHTA, CDR2 FQGNSA. CDR3 region: CASSTRLGADTQYF. The CDR3, as DNA: TGTGCCAGCAGCACCCGTTTGGGGGCAGATACGCAGTATTTT.

This clonotype came up a few times. V usage is TRBV12-3 or TRBV12-4 and J usage is TRBJ1-5; 7 nucleotides match TRBD1. J lost 7 bases, V lost 5 bases, and 2 bases had no gene match. The CDR3 has 12 residues. The CDR3 coding sequence is TGTGCCAGCAGTAAGGGACAGCAGCCCCAGCATTTT. Its protein product is CASSKGQQPQHF.